This T cell receptor beta chain stems from a study of T cells after yellow fever vaccination (dated by TCRdb to between 2019 and 2020). Broadly, across the study: The SMART-Seq v4 Ultra Low Input RNA kit was used to prepare libraries from fractions with low cell numbers. To follow T-cell clones before and after primary and booster YFV17D yellow fever vaccination, bulk TCR alpha and beta repertoires were sequenced over time. Two healthy male donors, one aged 18 to 30 and one aged 30 to 40 years, made up the cohort. Blood samples were taken at several timepoints before and after primary and secondary immunization, and bulk PBMC replicates and cell subsets were isolated.

TCR cDNA was synthesized by 5'RACE template switching, which introduced a universal primer site and unique molecular identifiers. cDNA synthesis was primed from both the TCR alpha and TCR beta constant segments. Libraries were amplified in two PCR steps, with sample barcodes and sequencing adapters added in the second step. Sequencing of libraries was done on Illumina HiSeq 2500 (2x100 bp) or NovaSeq (2x150 bp). As for the authors' bioinformatics: MIGEC handled demultiplexing of reads and collapsing into UMI consensus sequences, while MiXCR performed V(D)J alignment. Vaccine-responding clonotypes were defined with edgeR using replicate PBMC samples, requiring FDR below 0.01 and a log2 fold change above 5 up to day 15. CD4 or CD8 identity was assigned to each bulk clonotype according to whether the clonotype was present at higher abundance in the sequenced CD4 repertoire or the sequenced CD8 repertoire. The public reads were reprocessed in TCRdb via fastp at Q25 and MiXCR, keeping in-frame beta chains. One record per CDR3 amino acid sequence lists the most common genes and DNA. These V and J calls rely on TCRdb rather than the paper's analysis. The sample profile shows about 150,000 distinct CDR3 sequences; about 6.9% of them were found once. The ten largest account for approximately 0.67% of the sample.

This clonotype came up a few times. This receptor's antigen is unknown. Per-nucleotide qualities are absent, and no much larger clonotype sits a single base away. V lost 5 bases and J lost 10 bases; the stretch between them is 22 bases long. Including the terminal cysteine and phenylalanine, the CDR3 comprises 14 residues. Of all the DNA, just the CDR3 is kept, 42 bases in frame from base 1. CDR1 and CDR2 were assigned from the germline V gene as SGHRS and YFSETQ. What this sample's treatment or condition label stands for: live attenuated yellow fever vaccine strain. PBMCs were isolated from peripheral blood using a standard Ficoll-Paque protocol. CD4 and CD8 T-cell fractions were isolated with Dynabeads CD4 and CD8 positive selection kits. RNA was extracted with TriZol from bulk PBMCs, CD4 and CD8 fractions, and dextramer-positive and dextramer-negative fractions. Here is what the overall study found, with its caveats: After the booster, most clones that had expanded after primary vaccination were detected again (almost 97% of CD4 and 88% of CD8), suggesting broad maintenance of memory. FACS-sorted repertoires could contain abundant contaminating clonotypes from the bulk population, so computational filtering was required. The secondary T-cell response was weaker than the primary response but faster, peaking on day 5 instead of day 15. Because only two donors were included in the study, the extent to which the findings can be generalized is limited. A small fraction of clonotypes showed up in both the CD4 and CD8 compartments, probably as a result of convergent recombination.

The chain joins TRBV5-1 to TRBJ2-7, and TRBD1 may be the D gene, going by 5 matching bases. The material was CD4+ T cells sorted from PBMCs, obtained 10 days after the yellow fever booster vaccination. The sequence was collected from a man aged 25-45 years who received the YFV17D yellow fever vaccine. At the DNA level, the sequence is TGCGCCAGCAGTGAGCCTAGTTTAACCAGGGTTCAGTACTTC. This yields the protein CASSEPSLTRVQYF.